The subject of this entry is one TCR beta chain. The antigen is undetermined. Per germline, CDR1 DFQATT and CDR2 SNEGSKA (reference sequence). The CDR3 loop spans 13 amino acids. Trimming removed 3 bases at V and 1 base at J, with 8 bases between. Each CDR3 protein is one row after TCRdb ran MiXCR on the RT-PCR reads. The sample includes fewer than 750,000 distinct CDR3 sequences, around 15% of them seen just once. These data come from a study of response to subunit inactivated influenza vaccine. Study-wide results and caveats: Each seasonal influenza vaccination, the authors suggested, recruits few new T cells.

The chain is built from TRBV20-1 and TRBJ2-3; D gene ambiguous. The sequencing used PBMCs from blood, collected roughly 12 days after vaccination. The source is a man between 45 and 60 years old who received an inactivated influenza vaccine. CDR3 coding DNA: TGCAGTGCTAGGTTGTCTGGCACAGATACGCAGTATTTT. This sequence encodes CSARLSGTDTQYF.